One sample yielded the 16 T cell receptor beta chains listed below, sequenced in a study of T cells of healthy individuals. TCRdb re-derived calls from the 5' RACE reads in MiXCR, one entry per CDR3 protein. The sample shows around 90,000 distinct CDR3 sequences, roughly 5% of them seen only once. These receptors were obtained from a female donor in good health.

Ten or more counts support this clonotype. V is TRBV10-3 and J is TRBJ2-3; D gene unclear. V dropped 7 bases and J dropped 1 base, with 9 bases sitting between them. The germline CDR1 and CDR2 sequences are ENHRY and SYGVKD. The CDR3 is 13 amino acids. CDR3 protein: CAITSHGTDTQYF. The CDR3 DNA sequence: TGTGCCATCACCTCACACGGCACAGATACGCAGTATTTT.

This clonotype occurred many times. The V gene is TRBV9, the J gene TRBJ2-1, with a possible D match to TRBD2 (6 bases). V shed 0 bases and J shed 3 bases, with 10 bases lying between them. Germline V lookup: CDR1 SGDLS, CDR2 YYNGEE. This CDR3 is 15 amino acids long. This CDR3 reads CASSVGLGIYNEQFF. Written as DNA, the CDR3 is TGTGCCAGCAGCGTAGGACTAGGTATCTACAATGAGCAGTTCTTC.

In its sample, this clonotype was seen many times. The chain is built from TRBV7-9 and TRBJ1-1, with D uncertain. The germline gives CDR1 SEHNR, CDR2 FQNEAQ (reference sequence). The CDR3 is 14 residues long. Trimming shortened V by 0 bases and J by 0 bases, and 5 bases separated the two germline ends. The DNA for the CDR3 is TGTGCCAGCAGCTTAGCAATGATGAACACTGAAGCTTTCTTT. It encodes CASSLAMMNTEAFF.

Comments on this clonotype: One end of the junction fails to match germline, which may point to a read error. V and J are TRBV7-9 and TRBJ1-2, with 7 bases fitting TRBD1. Looked up from germline, CDR1 is SEHNR and CDR2 is FQNEAQ (reference sequence). This CDR3 is built from 14 residues. The CDR3 DNA is TGTGCCAGCAGCTCTTCCCTGCCAGGGACAGACGATTACTTC. Translated: CASSSSLPGTDDYF.

This clonotype appeared a few times. The V and J genes are TRBV11-2 and TRBJ1-3; D is unclear. CDR3 size: 16 residues. Trimming pared 4 bases from V and 0 bases from J, leaving 13 bases between. Looked up from germline, CDR1 is SGHAT and CDR2 is FQNNGV. CDR3 DNA: TGTGCCAGCAGCTCCCTGACGAGTCACTCTGGAAACACCATATATTTT. Its translation: CASSSLTSHSGNTIYF.

On this clonotype itself: The junction does not match germline at one end; this may be a read error. This sequence joins TRBV5-1 and TRBJ1-1; perhaps TRBD1 as D (5 bases). Per germline, CDR1 SGHRS and CDR2 YFSETQ. The CDR3 extends over 12 amino acids. The CDR3 coding sequence is TGCGTCAGCAGCTTGCAGGGCACTGAAGCTTTCTTT. Translated, it gives CVSSLQGTEAFF.

This clonotype was seen repeatedly, ten times or more. The J gene is TRBJ1-1, the V gene TRBV3-1; D unclear. The CDR3 is 12 amino acids. Germline V gene data show CDR1 as LGHDT and CDR2 as YNNKEL (reference sequence). Trimming took off 1 base at V and 6 bases at J, with 6 bases between the two ends. The CDR3 region is CASSQGGAEAFF. CDR3 sequence (DNA): TGTGCCAGCAGCCAAGGTGGGGCTGAAGCTTTCTTT.

This clonotype has ten or more counts. This sequence joins TRBV4-1 and TRBJ2-1, with a possible D match to TRBD2 (6 bases). The CDR3 has 15 amino acids. V dropped 0 bases and J dropped 6 bases, with 12 bases sitting between them. Germline CDR1 and CDR2: MGHRA and YSYEKL. The CDR3 is CASSQEGGLGNEQFF. In DNA, the CDR3 is TGCGCCAGCAGCCAAGAGGGGGGACTTGGCAATGAGCAGTTCTTC.

The sample holds many counts of this clonotype. V and J are TRBV6-2 or TRBV6-3 and TRBJ2-7; D remains ambiguous. Germline lookup yields CDR1 MNHEY and CDR2 SVGEGT. The CDR3 spans 14 residues. Trimming removed 2 bases from V and 0 bases from J, with 8 bases in between. DNA for the CDR3: TGTGCCAGCAGTTACGACTCAAGCTCCTACGAGCAGTACTTC. This encodes CASSYDSSSYEQYF.

The J gene is TRBJ1-4, the V gene TRBV4-3; no firm D call. This CDR3 region has 15 residues. V was pared by 4 bases and J by 7 bases, with 16 bases between. Germline lookup yields CDR1 LGHNA and CDR2 YSLEER. The CDR3 protein is CASSLTGGEGEKLFF. CDR3 bases: TGCGCCAGCAGCCTAACCGGTGGAGAAGGTGAAAAACTGTTTTTT.

A remark on this clonotype: Germline and junction disagree at one end, which may indicate a read error. This sequence joins TRBV7-2 and TRBJ2-4; weak D call: TRBD2 (5 bases). Germline V gene lookup returns CDR1 SGHTA and CDR2 FQGNSA. The CDR3 runs 17 residues. The CDR3 bases are TGTGCCAGCAGCTTCGACACCGCTGAGCTAGCCAAAAACACTCAGTACTTC. Residues: CASSFDTAELAKNTQYF.

This clonotype was detected a few times. The rearrangement joins TRBV7-2 to TRBJ1-2; D gene unclear. The CDR3 totals 16 residues. Germline V CDR1 and CDR2: SGHTA, FQGNSA. V was cut by 1 base and J by 2 bases, with 14 bases left in between. The CDR3 region is CASSLDGVRRNYGYTF. The CDR3 bases are TGTGCCAGCAGCTTAGATGGGGTCAGGAGAAACTATGGCTACACCTTC.

This chain links TRBV27 with TRBJ2-1; 13 nucleotides align to TRBD2. The V segment lost 5 bases and the J segment 6 bases; nucleotides outside the gene matches: 16. The CDR3 has 19 residues. CDR1 and CDR2 (germline): MNHEY, SMNVEV (reference sequence). The CDR3: CASSPPRLAGGLFPNEQFF. The DNA for the CDR3 is TGTGCCAGCAGTCCCCCGAGACTAGCGGGAGGCCTCTTCCCCAATGAGCAGTTCTTC.

The chain combines TRBV7-2 with TRBJ2-3, with 14 positions matching TRBD2. Germline loops: CDR1 SGHTA, CDR2 FQGNSA. CDR3 size: 18 residues. V lost 4 bases and J lost 5; bases outside the gene matches: 11. CDR3 DNA sequence: TGTGCCAGCAGCTACCCGCCGGGACTAGCGGGAGTCGGAGATACGCAGTATTTT. Translated, it gives CASSYPPGLAGVGDTQYF.

The chain couples TRBV9 to TRBJ2-5; tentatively, D is TRBD2 (6 bases). The CDR3 runs to 17 residues. The V gene lost 0 bases and the J gene lost 2 bases, with 17 bases spanning the gap. From germline, CDR1 is SGDLS and CDR2 YYNGEE. The CDR3 DNA reads as TGTGCCAGCAGCGTAGGCCCCCTGACTAGAGAACAAGAGACCCAGTACTTC. This gives the protein CASSVGPLTREQETQYF.

This clonotype appeared a few times. The chain has TRBV6-2 or TRBV6-3 and TRBJ1-5; D possibly corresponds to TRBD1 (5 bases). Germline V gene data show CDR1 as MNHEY and CDR2 as SVGEGT. The CDR3 extends over 12 amino acids. V lost 2 bases and J 9 bases, leaving 8 bases between the germline ends. Here the CDR3 reads CASSYGGSPQHF. CDR3 bases: TGTGCCAGCAGTTACGGGGGGTCGCCCCAGCATTTT.